These 16 T cell receptor beta chains were sequenced from one sample in a study of cytomegalovirus exposure and HLA in healthy donors. The protocol was immunoSEQ multiplex PCR, while the TCRdb copy is restricted to in-frame clones and leaves out a portion. The repertoire holds 200,000 to 250,000 clones, with approximately 88% as singletons. Sequenced sample: PBMCs. The receptors shown here come from a woman aged 25-40 years in good health and CMV-seropositive.

The chain is built from TRBV15 and TRBJ2-7; TRBD1 matches 10 bases. The trim removed 5 bases at V and 6 bases at J, leaving 7 bases unmatched. The CDR3 has 14 residues. The germline V gene encodes CDR1 LNHNV and CDR2 YYDKDF (reference sequence). CDR3 sequence: CATSRTGQGIEQYF. The CDR3 DNA is TGTGCCACCAGCCGAACGGGACAGGGGATCGAGCAGTACTTC. Full variable domain (outside the CDR3, taken from reference TRBV15 and TRBJ2-7): DAMVIQNPRYQVTQFGKPVTLSCSQTLNHNVMYWYQQKSSQAPKLLFHYYDKDFNNEADTPDNFQSRRPNTSFCFLDIRSPGLGDTAMYLCATSRTGQGIEQYFGPGTRLTVT.

CDR3: CASRLAGSPWGEQYF. The CDR3 DNA reads as TGTGCCAGCAGACTCGCCGGATCCCCCTGGGGCGAGCAGTACTTC. The rearrangement uses TRBV5-6 and TRBJ2-7; D gene ambiguous. Germline V gene lookup returns CDR1 SGHDT and CDR2 YYEEEE. This CDR3 is 15 amino acids long. V was pared by 5 bases and J by 6 bases, with 21 bases between.

The V call is TRBV18, the J call TRBJ2-7, with D possibly being TRBD1 (6 bases). V lost 3 bases and J 5 bases, leaving 8 bases between the germline ends. This CDR3 is built from 12 residues. Germline loops: CDR1 KGHSH, CDR2 LQKENI. The CDR3 DNA sequence: TGTGCCAGCTCACCTAGACAGGACGAGCAGTACTTC. Its translation is CASSPRQDEQYF.

V is TRBV14 and J is TRBJ2-5; the D is unclear. The CDR3 has 13 amino acids. Looked up from germline, CDR1 is SGHDN and CDR2 is FVKESK. Trimming left V 4 bases short and J 5 bases short, with 11 bases between. The CDR3 coding sequence is TGTGCCAGCAGCCGCGGAAGTACGGAGACCCAGTACTTC. This gives the protein CASSRGSTETQYF.

This chain links TRBV6-1 with TRBJ2-1; D gene uncertain. Germline V gene sequence: CDR1 MNHNS, CDR2 SASEGT. CDR3 length: 10 residues. V lost 4 bases, J lost 10 bases, and 5 bases lay in between. CDR3 residues: CASSGVEQFF. The CDR3 nucleotides read TGTGCCAGCAGTGGCGTCGAGCAGTTCTTC.

The gene calls are TRBV30 and TRBJ2-7; D is possibly TRBD2 (5 bases). The V end was cut by 0 bases, the J end by 4 bases, with 10 bases between. Germline lookup yields CDR1 GTSNPN and CDR2 SVGIG (reference sequence). CDR3 length equals 13 residues. CDR3 DNA sequence: TGTGCCTGGAGTGTATCGAGCGGATACGAGCAGTACTTC. As protein: CAWSVSSGYEQYF.

CDR3 in amino acids: CASSIAGDNEQFF. The CDR3 region has the DNA TGTGCCAGTAGTATTGCGGGAGACAATGAGCAGTTCTTC. V and J are TRBV27 and TRBJ2-1, with 7 bases identical to TRBD2. The germline CDR1 and CDR2 sequences are MNHEY and SMNVEV (reference sequence). This CDR3 has 13 residues. The V gene end was trimmed by 9 bases and the J gene end by 5 bases; junction bases not matched to a gene: 7.

J is TRBJ2-2 and V is TRBV6-5, with a possible D match to TRBD2 (6 bases). Germline V lookup: CDR1 MNHEY, CDR2 SVGAGI. The CDR3 is 15 amino acids. V gave up 6 bases and J gave up 6 bases, with 17 bases separating them. The CDR3 sequence is CASRGTGGVPGELFF. The CDR3 nucleotides read TGTGCCAGCAGGGGGACGGGCGGGGTACCCGGGGAGCTGTTTTTT.

This clone came up once. The chain is built from TRBV14 and TRBJ2-7; D is unresolved. Germline V gene data show CDR1 as SGHDN and CDR2 as FVKESK. Trimming left V 2 bases short and J 3 bases short, with 11 bases between. The CDR3 contains 14 residues. CDR3 bases: TGTGCCAGCAGCCAAACCTCCCTTCTCTACGAGCAGTACTTC. It yields the protein CASSQTSLLYEQYF.

The rearrangement uses TRBV27 and TRBJ2-6; the D is unclear. From germline, CDR1 is MNHEY and CDR2 SMNVEV (reference sequence). The V and J ends lost 3 bases and 0 bases respectively, with 6 bases between them. The CDR3 covers 15 residues. CDR3 in amino acids: CASSLFSSGANVLTF. For the CDR3, the DNA is TGTGCCAGCAGTTTGTTCAGCTCTGGGGCCAACGTCCTGACTTTC.

V is TRBV9 and J is TRBJ1-2; 8 positions match TRBD1. V lost 0 bases to trimming and J lost 4 bases; unmatched junction nucleotides: 8. The CDR3 has 16 residues. The germline V gene has CDR1 SGDLS and CDR2 YYNGEE. CDR3 amino acids: CASSVGDRHETYGYTF. The CDR3 DNA reads as TGTGCCAGCAGCGTAGGGGACAGGCACGAGACCTATGGCTACACCTTC.

Remarks on this clone: This sample includes further DNA sequences coding for the same CDR3. This chain connects TRBV29-1 to TRBJ1-1; no clear D gene. Trimming removed 2 bases at V and 1 base at J, with 8 bases between. CDR1 and CDR2 from the germline V gene are SQVTM and ANQGSEA. This CDR3 is built from 13 residues. CDR3 coding DNA: TGCAGCGTTGAAAGGCAGCAGAACACTGAAGCTTTCTTT. It codes for CSVERQQNTEAFF. Full variable domain (remainder filled in from reference TRBV29-1 and TRBJ1-1): SAVISQKPSRDICQRGTSLTIQCQVDSQVTMMFWYRQQPGQSLTLIATANQGSEATYESGFVIDKFPISRPNLTFSTLTVSNMSPEDSSIYLCSVERQQNTEAFFGQGTRLTVV.

This chain joins TRBV19 and TRBJ2-3, with 7 bases matching TRBD1. Germline V CDR1 and CDR2: LNHDA, SQIVND (reference sequence). The CDR3 totals 12 residues. The V and J ends lost 9 bases and 4 bases, in that order; junction bases with no gene match: 4. DNA for the CDR3: TGTGCCAGCCGGGACAGCTCAGATACGCAGTATTTT. The encoded protein is CASRDSSDTQYF.

The chain has TRBV5-6 and TRBJ2-1; D is ambiguous. The CDR3 has 11 amino acids. The germline V gene has CDR1 SGHDT and CDR2 YYEEEE. The ends were cut back, 7 bases at V and 4 bases at J, with 6 bases in the middle. The CDR3 DNA is TGTGCCAGCCAGGTTTACAATGAGCAGTTCTTC. It translates to CASQVYNEQFF.

There are a few counts of this clone. This chain uses TRBV6-5 with TRBJ2-3; 11 positions match TRBD1. The ends lost 8 bases at V and 4 bases at J; junction bases unmatched: 5. The CDR3 loop spans 14 amino acids. The germline V gene has CDR1 MNHEY and CDR2 SVGAGI. Here the CDR3 reads CASSGQGGADTQYF. The CDR3 DNA reads TGTGCCAGCTCGGGACAGGGGGGTGCAGATACGCAGTATTTT.

This chain links TRBV11-3 with TRBJ2-5, with D tentatively TRBD1 (6 bases). Germline V lookup: CDR1 SGHNT, CDR2 YENEEA. The CDR3 extends over 15 amino acids. The germline V and J ends were trimmed by 5 bases and 7 bases, with 20 bases remaining between them. The CDR3 DNA sequence: TGTGCCAGCAGCCGCAAGGGACACCCAAGGGGGACCCAGTACTTC. Protein: CASSRKGHPRGTQYF. Complete variable domain (other parts from reference TRBV11-3 and TRBJ2-5): EAGVVQSPRYKIIEKKQPVAFWCNPISGHNTLYWYLQNLGQGPELLIRYENEEAVDDSQLPKDRFSAERLKGVDSTLKIQPAELGDSAVYLCASSRKGHPRGTQYFGPGTRLLVL.